This record looks at one TCR beta chain sequence and its context. Its antigen is still unknown. One end of the junction is discordant with germline, which a read error may explain. The cysteine opens and the phenylalanine closes a CDR3 of 16 amino acids. Only the CDR3 part of the read is kept: 48 bases, read in frame from the first base. Based on the germline V gene (reference sequence), the CDR1 and CDR2 sequences are SEHNR and FQNEAQ. This sample is drawn from a study of Graves' ophthalmopathy and Graves' hyperthyroidism (dated by TCRdb to about 2018). Concerning the study at large: Peripheral blood samples were taken at the time of initial diagnosis, before any treatment was given. An independent validation cohort comprised 18 hyperthyroidism patients and over 15 patients who later progressed from hyperthyroidism to ophthalmopathy. In a handful of hyperthyroidism patients, the T-cell repertoires found in thyroid tissue were compared with those found in blood. Following sampling, methimazole starting at 30 mg daily was administered to hyperthyroidism patients, and high-dose intravenous methylprednisolone was administered to ophthalmopathy patients. To tell Graves' ophthalmopathy apart from Graves' hyperthyroidism, and to predict which patients would progress to ophthalmopathy, the study relied on TCR beta repertoire signatures. In total, 135 blood samples were TCR-sequenced: approximately 40 ophthalmopathy, under 85 hyperthyroidism and approximately 17 hyperthyroidism-to-ophthalmopathy patients. To explore V-J signatures distinguishing ophthalmopathy from hyperthyroidism, a discovery set of around 100 patients (roughly 42 ophthalmopathy, 57 stable hyperthyroidism) was enrolled.

General findings and caveats noted by the study authors: In cross-validation, the 13-signature model distinguished ophthalmopathy from stable hyperthyroidism with about 90% sensitivity and roughly 81% specificity, and in the test set the corresponding values were approximately 80% and 68%. Most expanded thyroid clonotypes with frequency above 0.001 were also detected in blood, suggesting blood repertoires may reflect the thyroid immune response. Sample size was not statistically predetermined, and group allocation was not concealed from the investigators. In validation, the model predicted ophthalmopathy progression with about 64% sensitivity and about 77% specificity; some 13 predicted patients were CT-confirmed with GO in a median of about 6.1 months.

For repertoire sequencing, TCR beta CDR3 regions were amplified from RNA transcripts. A first-round RT-PCR used HTBI primers with the Qiagen OneStep RT-PCR kit, followed by a second-round multiplex PCR, size selection and purification. Libraries were sequenced on an Illumina HiSeq2000 using paired-end 100 bp reads. On the authors' methods: SOAPnuke was used to process the reads, throwing out any read that had adapters, had uncalled bases, had a mean Phred below 15, or lacked an exact constant-primer or identifier match. High-quality paired reads were merged with COPE v1.2.5. Each unique nucleotide sequence was defined as a clonotype, and clonotypes were aligned to IMGT TRB V, D and J references with MiTCR v1.1. Only V-J combinations with frequency above 0.0001 were analysed, covering more than 99% of repertoires. A TCR clonal expansion and chaos score per V-J combination was defined as the ratio of F50 clonal expansion to chaos observed in the TCRdist matrix. Welch's t-statistics and random forest were used to reduce features to over ten V-J combinations, which were fed into a naive Bayes classifier. Thyroid-blood repertoire similarity was quantified with the Morisita-Horn index. The public reads were reanalyzed by TCRdb: fastp trimming at Q25, MiXCR alignment, in-frame beta chains only. Every entry covers one CDR3 protein and lists the most common genes and DNA from its rows. The V and J calls and clone size come from TCRdb's table, not from the authors' own analysis. The sample data list about 240,000 distinct CDR3 sequences, and 40% to 50% of these were observed just once. The ten largest clones take up around half of the sample.

Ophthalmopathy patients had moderately to severely active disease, Clinical Activity Score of at least 3, NOSPECS grade of at least 4, and disease duration under 3 months. Patients with other autoimmune diseases, uncontrolled infections, pregnancy or lactation were excluded. Clinical symptoms, serum thyroxine, TRAb, thyroid ultrasound and orbital computed tomography formed the basis of the diagnosis. Using Ficoll-Paque density gradient centrifugation, PBMCs were isolated from 8.5 to 10 ml of fresh peripheral blood. Trizol reagent was used to extract the total RNA, and its quality was then checked on an Agilent 2100 Bioanalyzer.

The chain uses TRBV7-9 and TRBJ2-5; the D gene identity is not certain. This TCR was recovered from an adult man with Graves' ophthalmopathy. Sequenced input: peripheral blood. The CDR3 region: CASSLGSHANQETQYF. The sequence in DNA is TGCGCCAGCAGCTTGGGGTCGCACGCCAACCAAGAGACCCAGTACTTC.